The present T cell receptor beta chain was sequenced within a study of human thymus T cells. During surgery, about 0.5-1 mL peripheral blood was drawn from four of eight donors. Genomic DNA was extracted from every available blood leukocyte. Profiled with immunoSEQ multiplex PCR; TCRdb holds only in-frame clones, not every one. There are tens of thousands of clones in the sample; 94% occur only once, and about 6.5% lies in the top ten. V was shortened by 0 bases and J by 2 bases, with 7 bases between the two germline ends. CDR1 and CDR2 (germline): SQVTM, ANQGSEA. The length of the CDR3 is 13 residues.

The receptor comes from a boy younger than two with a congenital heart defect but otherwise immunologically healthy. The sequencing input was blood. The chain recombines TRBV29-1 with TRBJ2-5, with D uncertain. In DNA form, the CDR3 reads TGCAGCGTTGAAGATCTCAGTCAAGAGACCCAGTACTTC. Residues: CSVEDLSQETQYF.